The present entry profiles one T cell receptor (beta chain) with its context. The CDR3 sequence is 14 residues long. J was trimmed by 4 bases and V by 6 bases; bases with no gene match: 6. From germline, CDR1 is SQVTM and CDR2 ANQGSEA. This specimen belongs to a study of T cell changes during pregnancy in multiple sclerosis. TCRdb's table, derived via immunoSEQ multiplex PCR, lists solely in-frame clones and lacks some. Counted here are tens of thousands of clones, about 92% occurring once; the ten biggest clones make up 0.99%. Sequenced here: peripheral blood, sampled after pregnancy. The clonotype comes from a female donor with multiple sclerosis, enrolled in a pregnancy study. The chain is built from TRBV29-1 and TRBJ2-2; 9 nucleotides line up with TRBD1. The CDR3 reads CSVARDRVTGELFF. The CDR3 DNA reads TGCAGCGTGGCCCGGGACAGGGTCACCGGGGAGCTGTTTTTT.